Sequencing of this TCR beta chain was carried out in a study of cytomegalovirus exposure and HLA in healthy donors. At collection, donors were nominally healthy, but unrecorded immune exposures were probable. The CDR3 is 14 amino acids. V trimming: 5 bases; J trimming: 2 bases; junction bases outside the gene matches: 4. Germline CDR1 reads MDHEN; CDR2 reads SYDVKM. The study ran its PCR with 60 Vbeta and 13 Jbeta primers. Profiling relied on immunoSEQ multiplex PCR, and the TCRdb table lists in-frame clones only, not all of them. The listing records 100,000 to 150,000 clones. In the case of this clone: Antigen specificity is unknown.

General observations from the study: Analyses of presence and absence presupposed an approximately uniform sequencing depth across donors. Common viral pathogens (according to a later analysis) appeared linked to several of the most significant clusters.

The sample taken for sequencing was PBMCs. The receptor's source is a woman between 40 and 50 years old in good health and CMV-seropositive. The chain links TRBV28 to TRBJ2-3; TRBD1 matches at 7 bases. The CDR3 coding sequence is TGTGCCAGCAGTCCGGACAGGCCCACAGATACGCAGTATTTT. It specifies CASSPDRPTDTQYF. Full variable domain (missing parts from reference TRBV28 and TRBJ2-3): DVKVTQSSRYLVKRTGEKVFLECVQDMDHENMFWYRQDPGLGLRLIYFSYDVKMKEKGDIPEGYSVSREKKERFSLILESASTNQTSMYLCASSPDRPTDTQYFGPGTRLTVL.